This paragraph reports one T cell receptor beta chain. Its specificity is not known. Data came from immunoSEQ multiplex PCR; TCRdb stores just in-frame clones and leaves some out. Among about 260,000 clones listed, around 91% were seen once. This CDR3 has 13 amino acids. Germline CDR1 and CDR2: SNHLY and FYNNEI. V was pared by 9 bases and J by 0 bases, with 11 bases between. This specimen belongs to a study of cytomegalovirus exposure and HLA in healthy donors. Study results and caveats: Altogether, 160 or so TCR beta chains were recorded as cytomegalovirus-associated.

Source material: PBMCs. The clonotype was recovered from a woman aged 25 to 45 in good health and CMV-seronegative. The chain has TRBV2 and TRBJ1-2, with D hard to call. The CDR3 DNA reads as TGTGCCAGACAGTCTCGGACTAACTATGGCTACACCTTC. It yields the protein CARQSRTNYGYTF. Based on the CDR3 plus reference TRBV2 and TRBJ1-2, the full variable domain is EPEVTQTPSHQVTQMGQEVILRCVPISNHLYFYWYRQILGQKVEFLVSFYNNEISEKSEIFDDQFSVERPDGSNFTLKIRSTKLEDSAMYFCARQSRTNYGYTFGSGTRLTVV.